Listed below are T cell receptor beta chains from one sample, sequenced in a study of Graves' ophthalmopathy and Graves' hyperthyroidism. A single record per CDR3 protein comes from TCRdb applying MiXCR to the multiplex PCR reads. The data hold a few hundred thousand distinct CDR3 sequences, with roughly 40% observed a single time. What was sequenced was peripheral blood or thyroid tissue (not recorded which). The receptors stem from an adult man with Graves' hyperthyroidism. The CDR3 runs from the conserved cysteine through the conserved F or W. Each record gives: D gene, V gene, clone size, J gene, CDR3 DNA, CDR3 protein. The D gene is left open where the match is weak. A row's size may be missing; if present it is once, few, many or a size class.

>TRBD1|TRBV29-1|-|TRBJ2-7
TGCAGCGTTGAAGCGGGACAGGGACACTCCGGCTACGAGCAGTACTTC
CSVEAGQGHSGYEQYF
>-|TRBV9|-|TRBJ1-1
TGTGCCAGCAGCGACGACGGCTTTAACACTGAAGCTTTCTTT
CASSDDGFNTEAFF
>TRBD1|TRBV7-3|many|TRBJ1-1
TGTGCCAGCAGCCCAAAACGACTAACAGGGGGAGAGACTGAAGCTTTCTTT
CASSPKRLTGGETEAFF
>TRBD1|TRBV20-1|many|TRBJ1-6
TGCAGTGCTAGGGACGGGACAGGGCGGTCACCCCTCCACTTT
CSARDGTGRSPLHF
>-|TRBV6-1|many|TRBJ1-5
TGTGCCAGCAGTGAATTAGGTGTGAGCAATCAGCCCCAGCATTTT
CASSELGVSNQPQHF
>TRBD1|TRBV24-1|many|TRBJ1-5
TGTGCCACCAGTGAAGCCGGGACAGGAGATAATAGCAATCAGCCCCAGCATTTT
CATSEAGTGDNSNQPQHF
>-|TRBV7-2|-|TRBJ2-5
TGTGCCAGCAGCTTAGCACAGCCTTACAATGAGCAGTACTTC
CASSLAQPYNEQYF
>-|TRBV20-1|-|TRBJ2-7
TGCAGTGCGACCTCCGGGACGGTCTCCTACGAGCAGTACTTC
CSATSGTVSYEQYF
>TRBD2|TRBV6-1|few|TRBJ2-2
TGTGCCGGCAGTACGCCTAGCGGGGGGACGGCTGGTGCCGGGGAGCTGTTTTTT
CAGSTPSGGTAGAGELFF
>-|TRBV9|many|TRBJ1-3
TGTGCCAGCAGCACCGATGGACGTTATGGAAACACCATATATTTT
CASSTDGRYGNTIYF
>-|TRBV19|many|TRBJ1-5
TGTGCCAGTAGTGGGGTCGGAAGGGGAGCAGCCAATCAGCCCCAGCATTTT
CASSGVGRGAANQPQHF
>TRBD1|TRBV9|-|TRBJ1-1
TGTGCCAGCAGCGGAGGGACAGGGGGGAACACTGAAGCTTTCTTT
CASSGGTGGNTEAFF
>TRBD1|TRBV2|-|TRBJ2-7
TGTGCCAGCACCACGGACAGGTCCGTCTACGAGCAGTACTTC
CASTTDRSVYEQYF
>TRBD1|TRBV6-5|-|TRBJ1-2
TGTGCCAGCAGTACCGGGACAGGGGGTGATGGCTACACCTTC
CASSTGTGGDGYTF
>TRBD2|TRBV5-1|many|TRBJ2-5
TGCGCCAGCAGCCCAAGAACCGGGGGAGGGATCCAAGAGACCCAGTACTTC
CASSPRTGGGIQETQYF
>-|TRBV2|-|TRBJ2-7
TGTGCCAGCAGTTTAACGGGCTCAGGGGCCTACGGGCAGTACTTC
CASSLTGSGAYGQYF
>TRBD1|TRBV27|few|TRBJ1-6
TGTGCCAGCAGTTCCGGACAGGGGGTTTCACCCCTCCACTTT
CASSSGQGVSPLHF
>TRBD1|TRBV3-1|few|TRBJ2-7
TGTGCCAGCAGCCAGGGCCGACAGGGGGTGTTCTCCTACGAGCAGTACTTC
CASSQGRQGVFSYEQYF
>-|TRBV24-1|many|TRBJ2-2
TGTGCCACCAGTGGTTCCCGGACTACTAACACCGGGGAGCTGTTTTTT
CATSGSRTTNTGELFF
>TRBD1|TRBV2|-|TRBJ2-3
TGTGCCAGCAGCGCCGACAGGGGGGGCGCAGATACGCAGTATTTT
CASSADRGGADTQYF